This TCR beta chain emerged from a study of blood T cell repertoires in COVID-19. Study-level background: Symptom resolution, clearance, or two negative PCRs marked the recovered donors of Cohort 3. Spain, Italy and the United States supplied samples that represented acute and convalescent COVID-19.

Original handling: Estimation of nucleated cell counts was performed using reference gene primer amplification. Repertoires were generated with immunoSEQ multiplex PCR, while TCRdb's copy carries only in-frame clones and drops some. The DNA gave D and trimming, while V, J and clone size come from that table. The sample lists hundreds of thousands of clones, about 89% occurring once. V lost 7 bases and J lost 2, with 12 bases in between. This CDR3 is 15 amino acids long. Germline-derived CDR1 and CDR2 are ENHRY and SYGVKD. Grouping used clinical history reported by participants in a survey and questionnaire.

The specimen was PBMCs or T cells enriched from blood (not recorded which). The genes are TRBV10-3 and TRBJ2-6; D possibly corresponds to TRBD1 (6 bases). The TCR originated in a man aged 35 to 55 in a cohort exposed to, infected with or recovered from COVID-19 (not recorded which). The CDR3 spells CAIMGARTGANVLTF. CDR3 DNA: TGTGCCATCATGGGGGCTCGTACTGGGGCCAACGTCCTGACTTTC.